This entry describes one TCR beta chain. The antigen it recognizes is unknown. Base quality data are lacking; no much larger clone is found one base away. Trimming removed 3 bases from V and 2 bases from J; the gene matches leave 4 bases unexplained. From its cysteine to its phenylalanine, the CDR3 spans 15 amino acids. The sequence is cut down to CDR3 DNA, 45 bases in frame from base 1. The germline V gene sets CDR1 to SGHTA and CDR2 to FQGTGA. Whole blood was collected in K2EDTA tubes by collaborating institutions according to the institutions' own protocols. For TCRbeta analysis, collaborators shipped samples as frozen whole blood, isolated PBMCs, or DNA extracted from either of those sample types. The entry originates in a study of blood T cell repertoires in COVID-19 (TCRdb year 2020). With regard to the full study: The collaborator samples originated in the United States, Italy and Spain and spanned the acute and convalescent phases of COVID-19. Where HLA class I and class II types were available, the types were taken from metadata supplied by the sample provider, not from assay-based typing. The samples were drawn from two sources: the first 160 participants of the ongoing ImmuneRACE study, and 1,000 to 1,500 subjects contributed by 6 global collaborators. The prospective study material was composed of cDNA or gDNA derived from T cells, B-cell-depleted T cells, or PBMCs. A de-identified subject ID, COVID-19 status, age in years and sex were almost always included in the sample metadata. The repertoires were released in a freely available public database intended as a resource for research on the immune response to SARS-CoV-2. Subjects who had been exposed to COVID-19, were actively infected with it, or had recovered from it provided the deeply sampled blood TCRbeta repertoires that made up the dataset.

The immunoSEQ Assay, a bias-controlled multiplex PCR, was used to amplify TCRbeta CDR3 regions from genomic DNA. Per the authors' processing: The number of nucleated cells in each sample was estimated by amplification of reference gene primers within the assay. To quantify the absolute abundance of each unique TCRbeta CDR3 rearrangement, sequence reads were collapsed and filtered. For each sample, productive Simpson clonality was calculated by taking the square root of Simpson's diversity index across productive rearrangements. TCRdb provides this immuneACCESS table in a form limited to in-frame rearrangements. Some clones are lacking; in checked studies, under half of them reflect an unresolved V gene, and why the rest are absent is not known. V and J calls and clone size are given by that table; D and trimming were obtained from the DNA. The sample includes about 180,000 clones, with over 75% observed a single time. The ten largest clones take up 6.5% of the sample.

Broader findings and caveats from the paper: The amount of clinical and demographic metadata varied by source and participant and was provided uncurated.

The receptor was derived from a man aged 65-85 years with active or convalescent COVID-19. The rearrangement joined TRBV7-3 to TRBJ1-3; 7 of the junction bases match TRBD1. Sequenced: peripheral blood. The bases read TGTGCCAGCAGCTTGAGTCAGGGGGCTGGAAACACCATATATTTT. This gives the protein CASSLSQGAGNTIYF.